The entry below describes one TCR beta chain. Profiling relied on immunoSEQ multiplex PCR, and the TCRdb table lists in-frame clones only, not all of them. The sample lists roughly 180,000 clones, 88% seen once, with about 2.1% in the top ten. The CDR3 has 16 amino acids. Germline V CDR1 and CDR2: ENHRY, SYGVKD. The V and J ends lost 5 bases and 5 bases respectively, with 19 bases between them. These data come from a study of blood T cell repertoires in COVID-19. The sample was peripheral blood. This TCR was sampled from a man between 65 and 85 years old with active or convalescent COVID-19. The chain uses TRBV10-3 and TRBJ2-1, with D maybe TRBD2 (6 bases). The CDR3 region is CAISPITGGPNNEQFF. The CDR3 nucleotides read TGTGCCATCAGTCCCATCACCGGGGGACCAAACAATGAGCAGTTCTTC.